This TCR beta chain originates from a study of blood T cell repertoires in COVID-19. Study-wide background: Whether acute or convalescent, the COVID-19 samples came from the United States, Italy and Spain. Sample material is recorded as cDNA or gDNA derived from T cells, B-cell-depleted T cells, or PBMCs.

In the authors' methods: The assay estimated nucleated cells by amplifying reference gene primers. Profiling relied on immunoSEQ multiplex PCR, and the TCRdb table lists in-frame clones only, not all of them. D and trimming come from the DNA, and the V and J calls and clone size come from that table. This table has roughly 120,000 clones, roughly 85% appearing once. The CDR3 is 14 residues long. The sequencing input was peripheral blood. The chain combines TRBV21-1 with TRBJ2-5; TRBD2, as called in the table, went unchecked against the DNA. TRBV21-1 is a recognized pseudogene. This TCR derives from a man aged 35-49 years with acute or convalescent COVID-19. The CDR3 sequence: CASSKVTTQETQYF. CDR3 in DNA: TGTGCCAGCAGCAAGGTAACTACCCAAGAGACCCAGTACTTC.